This T cell receptor (beta chain) comes out of a study of cytomegalovirus exposure and HLA in healthy donors (dated 2017 in TCRdb). Notes on the research overall: An earlier analysis of some 620 of the donors reported over 250 Gb of sequence data and about 120 million unique TCR beta sequences obtained from 150 million to 200 million T cells. On average, roughly 240,000 unique TCR beta nucleotide sequences were sequenced per donor among a few hundred genotyped donors of the cohort, with roughly 20% of those sequences being non-productive. Genome-wide SNP genotypes for about three fifths of the 666 donors were used in a later genetic analysis, which treated that subset as a discovery cohort. Along with the approximately 650-subject first cohort, a separate validation cohort of more than 90 different subjects was used. Of the 350 to 400 genotyped donors, roughly 85% fell in the genetic ancestry cluster associated with self-reported Caucasian donors. Roughly 300 gigabases of sequencing data and 70 million to 95 million unique TCR sequences made up an early release that covered 640 HLA-typed donors. Every discovery cohort repertoire had been produced on one sequencing platform. An earlier analysis of roughly 580 of the donors used high-throughput TCR beta sequencing to judge whether each TCR beta V gene segment behaved as functional or pseudogenic. Alongside the repertoire data, information on donor age, sex, ethnicity and CMV serostatus was compiled. Using immunosequencing, the study profiled T cell repertoires from fewer than 850 subjects and related those repertoires to cytomegalovirus serostatus. Rather than using new phenotypic data, the later analysis identified candidate immune exposures from TCR beta sequences and from how often those sequences occurred across donors. Roughly 5 DR-DQ haplotypes were handled as single units for association and clustering, since linkage in the cohort was strong. The number of typed donors differed by locus: roughly 620-630 for A, B, C, DRB1 and DQB1; approximately 540 for DQA1; approximately 600 for DPA1; and around 450 for DPB1. In a later analysis, previously published TCR beta repertoires from about 670 donors were re-analyzed and high-resolution HLA genotyping was added so that TCR occurrence patterns could be studied. The study combined high-throughput TCR immunosequencing, statistical association of individual TCRs with disease status, and machine learning to predict cytomegalovirus infection status. The study was designed to test whether signatures of past pathogen exposure could be identified by cataloging public T cell receptors. HLA typing covered class I and class II loci at four-digit resolution. The paper as a whole reports these results and caveats: Because counts were too low, about 17 rarely observed V segments, including chromosome 9 orphons, were excluded from the earlier analysis of some 590 of the donors. According to a later genetic analysis, donors in an Asian-associated ancestry cluster had fewer N-insertions in productive TCRs than the roughly 660-donor mean. Presence/absence analyses assumed roughly uniform sequencing depth across donors, an assumption that may not hold. Most TCR sequences were observed very rarely across donors, whereas some public TCRs were present in many individuals. The study listed 170 or so TCR beta chains as associated with cytomegalovirus. The cohort was sequenced for TCR beta chains only, and without alpha or paired-chain data the features that could be detected were limited. In an earlier analysis of 450 to 750 of the donors, most TCR beta V segments appeared in productive rearrangements about 87% or about 30% of the time, broadly matching IMGT annotations. Strong co-occurrence of HLA alleles, especially DR and DQ, made assigning TCR associations to individual alleles difficult. In vitro tests confirmed that a few of the cytomegalovirus-associated TCR beta chains recognize cytomegalovirus antigens. Because some donors lacked HLA typing at each locus, the association tests relied only on the typed subset. The authors suggested that the approach could potentially be extended to other disease states and immunological phenotypes. A further reported finding was that TCR beta sequences accurately predicted the HLA-A and HLA-B alleles for most subjects in the first cohort. CMV serostatus was the only immune exposure information available for the cohort. A later genetic analysis associated a missense DCLRE1C variant with V-gene and J-gene trimming of TCR beta chains, and an independent cohort replicated the association. Some IMGT-functional V segments, including TRBV6-2 and TRBV6-3, could not be distinguished by the 87-base-pair reads and were therefore excluded. Several of the top co-occurrence clusters appeared to be linked to parvovirus B19, influenza, CMV and Epstein-Barr virus, according to a later analysis. The classifier was reported to diagnose cytomegalovirus status with high specificity and sensitivity in both the original cohort and the validation cohort. A later analysis found that TCR association rates varied across HLA loci, with DRB1 alleles showing the most associated TCRs and HLA-C alleles the fewest. Most CMV-associated TCR beta chains appeared to be HLA-restricted in a later analysis, and the HLA associations seemed to be driven largely by CMV exposure. Compared with equally common non-associated chains, HLA-associated TCR beta chains in a later analysis were more clonally expanded and had lower generation probabilities. A later analysis associated some 17,000 TCR beta sequences with specific HLA alleles at a false discovery rate of 0.05. The sequencing pipeline was judged likely to have produced a cluster of highly shared sequence variants as a technical artifact. Correlated functional status among segregating V segments might be attributable to linkage disequilibrium, but an unknown experimental factor could not be ruled out.

Via the germline V gene, CDR1 is SGHTA and CDR2 FQGTGA. Including cysteine and phenylalanine, the CDR3 has 15 amino acids. Only CDR3 DNA remains: 45 bases, in frame from the first base. At the junction V is shortened by 1 base and J by 1 base, with 10 bases in between. In total, roughly 670 healthy bone marrow donors made up the cohort. All cohort members were sampled while nominally healthy, although unrecorded immune exposures were likely present. The donor tested CMV seropositive, placing the donor among the 289 seropositive members of the cohort. A peripheral blood sample was collected from each donor, and TCR beta sequencing was performed on peripheral blood mononuclear cells. The Qiagen DNeasy Blood Extraction Kit was used to extract genomic DNA from the blood cell samples. Libraries were prepared through the immunoSEQ multiplex PCR assay. For the multiplex PCR, a mixture combining 60 forward primers for TCR Vbeta segments and 13 reverse primers for TCR Jbeta segments was used. The CDR3 region of rearranged TCR beta genes was amplified from genomic DNA by a multiplex PCR assay. The amplified TCR beta libraries were sequenced on the Illumina HiSeq System as 87-base-pair reads. In the paper's pipeline: A later analysis tallied some 79 million unique TCR beta chains across the 666 repertoires, and approximately 12 million of those chains were shared by two or more donors. A nearest-neighbor algorithm error-corrected the raw reads and collapsed the reads into unique sequences, merging closely related sequences to remove PCR and sequencing errors. CDR3 sequences were aligned to IMGT reference sequences to assign V, D and J gene segments. For a sequence to be retained, a match of at least six nucleotides was required to both a V gene segment and a J gene segment. A rearrangement was called productive if the CDR3 had no stop codons and remained in frame with V and J, and every other rearrangement was called non-productive. CDR3 was defined by IMGT convention, running from the second conserved V-encoded cysteine to the conserved J-encoded phenylalanine. The earlier analysis of roughly 590 of the donors excluded any sequence lacking an unambiguous match to a single V gene segment. In an earlier analysis of roughly 600 of the donors, a V segment was called functional when productive rearrangements were above 56.7%, and segregating when the standard deviation between donors exceeded 5%. A statistical classification framework was developed to diagnose cytomegalovirus status using the catalog of TCR beta chain sequences. V and J gene assignment, in a later analysis, came from comparing TCR nucleotide sequences with IMGT/GENE-DB human TR gene sequences. In a later analysis, CDR3 sequences and most-parsimonious VDJ recombination scenarios were assigned using the TCRdist pipeline. In a later analysis, each TCR beta chain was defined by its CDR3 amino acid sequence together with its V-gene family, and reads lacking a unique V-gene family were excluded. As a way to deal with suspected cross-contamination and a sequencing artifact, a later analysis dropped 450 to 600 nucleotide sequences that were highly shared and had low generation probability. In a later analysis, a clonal expansion index for each public chain was calculated from normalized within-repertoire ranks of inferred template counts. In a later analysis, generation probabilities were computed using a VDJ recombination model fitted to out-of-frame rearrangements, and the results were checked against IGoR. In a later analysis, TCR-TCR, TCR-HLA and TCR-CMV co-occurrence was scored with hypergeometric tests, and a repertoire-size bias correction was applied to TCR pairs. False discovery rates were estimated in a later analysis by permuting HLA or CMV assignments 20 times. In a later analysis, co-occurring TCRs were grouped using DBSCAN, with TCRdist sequence similarity added in when clustering inside HLA-allele-positive subsets. Repertoires with fewer than 30,000 or more than 120,000 public chains, plus five repertoires with anomalous nucleotide sharing, were excluded from co-occurrence clustering. As stored in TCRdb, this immuneACCESS dataset retains in-frame rearrangements with V and J assigned. A fraction of the clones does not appear; measured against another copy, unresolved V genes explain less than half of the discrepancy, and the remainder lacks a known reason. The V and J calls and the clone size are those of that table, but D and trimming were determined from the DNA. Recorded for this sample are under 65,000 clones; around three quarters of them occurred a single time. The ten largest account for 7.5% to 8.5% of the sample.

This clone has a single count. Its antigen target is currently unknown. No much larger clone exists at a distance of one base, and base qualities are not known. The chain is encoded by TRBV7-3 joined to TRBJ1-1; the D gene assignment is ambiguous. This clonotype was sampled from a man younger than 40 in good health and CMV-seropositive. Material: PBMCs. The DNA sequence is as follows: TGTGCCAGCAGCTTAAACGGGAATGGGAACACTGAAGCTTTCTTT. This is translated as CASSLNGNGNTEAFF.